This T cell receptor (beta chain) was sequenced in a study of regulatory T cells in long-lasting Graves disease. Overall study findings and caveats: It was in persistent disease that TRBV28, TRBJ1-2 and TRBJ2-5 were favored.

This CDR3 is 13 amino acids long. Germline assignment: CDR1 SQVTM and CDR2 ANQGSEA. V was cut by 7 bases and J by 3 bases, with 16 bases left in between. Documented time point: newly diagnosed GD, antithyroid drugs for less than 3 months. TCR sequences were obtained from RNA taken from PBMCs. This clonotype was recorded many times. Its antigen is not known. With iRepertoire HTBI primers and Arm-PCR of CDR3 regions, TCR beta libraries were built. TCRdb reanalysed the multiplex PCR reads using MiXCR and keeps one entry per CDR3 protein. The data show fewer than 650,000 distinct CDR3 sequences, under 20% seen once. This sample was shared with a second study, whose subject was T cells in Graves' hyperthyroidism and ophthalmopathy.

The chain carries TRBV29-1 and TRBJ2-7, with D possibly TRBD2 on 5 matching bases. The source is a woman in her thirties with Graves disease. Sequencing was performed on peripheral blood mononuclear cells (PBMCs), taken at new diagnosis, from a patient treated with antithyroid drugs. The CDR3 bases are TGCAGCGCGGGGATCGGGGAACTCTACGAGCAGTACTTC. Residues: CSAGIGELYEQYF.